The present T cell receptor (beta chain) was sequenced within a study of cytotoxic CD8 clonotypes in ibrutinib-treated CLL. Regarding the study as a whole: Public clonotypes, found uncommonly, either contracted or stayed stable on treatment. Age-matched healthy donor levels were exceeded by baseline clonality, which tracked circulating CD8+ T-cell counts.

A note on this clone: Its antigen is undetermined. Different DNA sequences within this sample yield the same CDR3.

Method: immunoSEQ multiplex PCR; TCRdb's copy keeps in-frame clones and lacks some. Of hundreds of thousands of clones in the sample, less than 75% are singletons; the top ten hold 15% to 19%. V was clipped by 0 bases and J by 0 bases, with 10 bases between them. Germline V gene lookup returns CDR1 SGDLS and CDR2 YYNGEE. This CDR3 spans 16 amino acids. The source of this sequence is a human donor with chronic lymphocytic leukemia. The J gene is TRBJ2-1, the V gene TRBV9; the D call may be TRBD1 or TRBD2 (5 bases each). The sample in question was PBMCs, obtained after 24 months of ibrutinib treatment. The DNA for the CDR3 is TGTGCCAGCAGCGTAGTTGGGGGAAGCTCCTACAATGAGCAGTTCTTC. This gives the protein CASSVVGGSSYNEQFF. The entire variable domain, with the rest obtained from reference TRBV9 and TRBJ2-1, is as follows: DSGVTQTPKHLITATGQRVTLRCSPRSGDLSVYWYQQSLDQGLQFLIQYYNGEERAKGNILERFSAQQFPDLHSELNLSSLELGDSALYFCASSVVGGSSYNEQFFGPGTRLTVL.